The entry below gives a single TCR beta chain sequence along with its context. Its antigen is unknown. Primers for the PCR totalled 60 Vbeta and 13 Jbeta. Assay: immunoSEQ multiplex PCR; the TCRdb copy retains only in-frame clones and omits some. The sample holds some 60,000 clones; approximately 80% are singletons and the top ten take nearly 6%. The data are from a study of cytomegalovirus exposure and HLA in healthy donors. Study conclusions and caveats: TCR beta sequences reportedly predicted most subjects' HLA-A and HLA-B alleles accurately.

The CDR3 runs to 13 residues. Trimming took 11 bases from V and 5 from J, leaving 18 bases between them. Germline V gene data show CDR1 as MRHNA and CDR2 as SNTAGT. The chain employs TRBV6-4 and TRBJ1-2, with D maybe TRBD1 (5 bases). This receptor was obtained from a male donor in good health and CMV-seronegative. What was sequenced was PBMCs. DNA for the CDR3: TGTGCCGGGAGGAGGGGCCCACTTTATGGCTACACCTTC. As protein: CAGRRGPLYGYTF.